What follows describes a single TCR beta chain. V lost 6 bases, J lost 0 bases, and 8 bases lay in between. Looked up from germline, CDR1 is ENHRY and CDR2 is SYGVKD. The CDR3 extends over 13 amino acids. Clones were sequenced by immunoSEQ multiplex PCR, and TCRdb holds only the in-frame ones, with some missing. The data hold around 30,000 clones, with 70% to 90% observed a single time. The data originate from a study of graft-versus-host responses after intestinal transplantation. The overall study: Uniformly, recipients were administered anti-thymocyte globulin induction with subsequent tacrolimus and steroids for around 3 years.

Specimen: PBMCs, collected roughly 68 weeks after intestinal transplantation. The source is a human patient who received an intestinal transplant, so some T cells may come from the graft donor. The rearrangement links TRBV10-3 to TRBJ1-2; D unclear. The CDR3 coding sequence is TGTGCCATCAGGTTACAGCCTAACTATGGCTACACCTTC. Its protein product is CAIRLQPNYGYTF.